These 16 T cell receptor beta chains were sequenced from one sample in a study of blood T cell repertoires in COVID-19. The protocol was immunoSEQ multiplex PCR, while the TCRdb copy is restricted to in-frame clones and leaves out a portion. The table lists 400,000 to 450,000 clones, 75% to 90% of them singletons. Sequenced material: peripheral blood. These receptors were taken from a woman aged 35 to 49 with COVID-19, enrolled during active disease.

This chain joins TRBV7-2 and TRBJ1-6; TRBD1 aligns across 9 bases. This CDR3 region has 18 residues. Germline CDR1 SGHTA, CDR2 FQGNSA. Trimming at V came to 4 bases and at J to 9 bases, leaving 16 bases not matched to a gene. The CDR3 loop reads CASSSRWGQGDRSSPLHF. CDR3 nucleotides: TGTGCCAGCAGCTCCCGTTGGGGACAGGGAGATCGGAGTTCACCCCTCCACTTT.

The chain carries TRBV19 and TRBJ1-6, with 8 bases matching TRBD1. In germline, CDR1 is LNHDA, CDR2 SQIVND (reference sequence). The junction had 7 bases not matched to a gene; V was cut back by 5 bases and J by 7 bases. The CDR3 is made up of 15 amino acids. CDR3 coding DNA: TGTGCCAGTAGTTCAACAGGGGGTGGGAATTCACCCCTCCACTTT. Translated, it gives CASSSTGGGNSPLHF.

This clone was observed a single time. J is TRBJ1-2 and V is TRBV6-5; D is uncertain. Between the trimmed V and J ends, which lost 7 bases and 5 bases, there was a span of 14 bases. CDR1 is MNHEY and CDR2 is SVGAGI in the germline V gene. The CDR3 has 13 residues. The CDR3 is CASTRTDGYGYTF. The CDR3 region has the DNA TGTGCCAGCACCAGAACAGATGGGTATGGCTACACCTTC.

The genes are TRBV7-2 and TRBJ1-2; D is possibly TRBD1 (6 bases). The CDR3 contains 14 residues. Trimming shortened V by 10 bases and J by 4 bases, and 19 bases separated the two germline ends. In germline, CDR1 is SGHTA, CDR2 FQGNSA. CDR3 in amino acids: CAISPGGGPYGYTF. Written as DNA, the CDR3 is TGTGCCATTTCCCCGGGCGGGGGGCCCTATGGCTACACCTTC.

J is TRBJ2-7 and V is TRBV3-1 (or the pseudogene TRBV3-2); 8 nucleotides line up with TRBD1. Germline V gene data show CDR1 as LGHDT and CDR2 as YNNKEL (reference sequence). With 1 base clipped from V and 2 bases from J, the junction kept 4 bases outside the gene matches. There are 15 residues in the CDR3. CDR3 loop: CASSQGRDRTYEQYF. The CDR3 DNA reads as TGTGCCAGCAGCCAAGGCCGGGACAGGACCTACGAGCAGTACTTC.

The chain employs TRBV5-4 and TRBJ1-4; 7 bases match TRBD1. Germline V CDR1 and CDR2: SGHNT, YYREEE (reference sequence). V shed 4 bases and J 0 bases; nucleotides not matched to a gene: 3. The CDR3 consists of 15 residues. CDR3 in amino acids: CASSLGTATNEKLFF. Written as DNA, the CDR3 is TGTGCCAGCAGCCTAGGGACAGCAACTAATGAAAAACTGTTTTTT. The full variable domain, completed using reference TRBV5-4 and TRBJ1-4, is ETGVTQSPTHLIKTRGQQVTLRCSSQSGHNTVSWYQQALGQGPQFIFQYYREEENGRGNFPPRFSGLQFPNYSSELNVNALELDDSALYLCASSLGTATNEKLFFGSGTQLSVL.

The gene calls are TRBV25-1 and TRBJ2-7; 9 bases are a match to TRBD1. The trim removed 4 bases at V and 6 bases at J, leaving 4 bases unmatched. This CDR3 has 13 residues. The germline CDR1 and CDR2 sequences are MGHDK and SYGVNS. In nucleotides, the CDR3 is TGTGCCAGCAGTGGGGGACAGGGCGGCGAGCAGTACTTC. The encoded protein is CASSGGQGGEQYF.

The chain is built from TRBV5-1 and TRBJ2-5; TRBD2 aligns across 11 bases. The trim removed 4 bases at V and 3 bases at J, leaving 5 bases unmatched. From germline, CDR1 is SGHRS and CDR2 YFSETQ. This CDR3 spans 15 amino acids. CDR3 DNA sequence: TGCGCCAGCAGCCCCCCACTAGCGGGAGAAGAGACCCAGTACTTC. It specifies CASSPPLAGEETQYF.

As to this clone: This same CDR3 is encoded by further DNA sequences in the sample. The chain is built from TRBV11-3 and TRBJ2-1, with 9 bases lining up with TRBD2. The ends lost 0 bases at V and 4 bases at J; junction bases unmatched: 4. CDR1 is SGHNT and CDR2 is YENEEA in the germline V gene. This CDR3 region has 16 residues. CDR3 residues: CASSLDLAGGYNEQFF. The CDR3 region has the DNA TGTGCCAGCAGCTTAGATCTCGCGGGAGGGTACAATGAGCAGTTCTTC. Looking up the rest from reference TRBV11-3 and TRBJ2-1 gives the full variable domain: EAGVVQSPRYKIIEKKQPVAFWCNPISGHNTLYWYLQNLGQGPELLIRYENEEAVDDSQLPKDRFSAERLKGVDSTLKIQPAELGDSAVYLCASSLDLAGGYNEQFFGPGTRLTVL.

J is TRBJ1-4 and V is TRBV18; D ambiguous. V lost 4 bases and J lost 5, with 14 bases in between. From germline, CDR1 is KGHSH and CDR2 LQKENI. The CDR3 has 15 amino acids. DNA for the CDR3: TGTGCCAGCTCACTTCCGGCAGGACTGAATGAAAAACTGTTTTTT. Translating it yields CASSLPAGLNEKLFF.

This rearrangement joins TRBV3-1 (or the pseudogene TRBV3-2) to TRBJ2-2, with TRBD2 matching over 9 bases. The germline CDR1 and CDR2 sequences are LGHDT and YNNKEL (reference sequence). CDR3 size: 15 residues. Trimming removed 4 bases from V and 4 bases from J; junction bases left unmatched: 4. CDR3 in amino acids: CASSLGLASTGELFF. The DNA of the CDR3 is TGTGCCAGCAGCCTGGGACTAGCCAGCACCGGGGAGCTGTTTTTT.

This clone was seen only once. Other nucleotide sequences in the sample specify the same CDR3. The CDR3 DNA reads TGCGCCAGCAGCTTGGTGGGGGCGAGCACAGATACGCAGTATTTT. The encoded protein is CASSLVGASTDTQYF. This sequence joins TRBV5-1 and TRBJ2-3; D possibly corresponds to TRBD1 (6 bases). Trimming took off 0 bases at V and 0 bases at J, with 8 bases between the two ends. The CDR3 loop spans 15 amino acids. CDR1 SGHRS and CDR2 YFSETQ come from the germline V gene.

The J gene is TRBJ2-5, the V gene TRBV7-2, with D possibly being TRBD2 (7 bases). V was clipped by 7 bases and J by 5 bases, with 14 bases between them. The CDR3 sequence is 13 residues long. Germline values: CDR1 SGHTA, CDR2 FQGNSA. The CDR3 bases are TGTGCCAGCAACTTGGGAGGGGGTGAGACCCAGTACTTC. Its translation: CASNLGGGETQYF.

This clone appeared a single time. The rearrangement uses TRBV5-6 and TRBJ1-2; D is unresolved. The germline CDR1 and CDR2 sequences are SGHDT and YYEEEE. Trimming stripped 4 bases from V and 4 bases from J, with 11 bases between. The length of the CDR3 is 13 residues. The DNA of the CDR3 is TGTGCCAGCAGCCAAGAGGGTACCTATGGCTACACCTTC. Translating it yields CASSQEGTYGYTF. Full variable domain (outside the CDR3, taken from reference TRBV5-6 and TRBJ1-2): DAGVTQSPTHLIKTRGQQVTLRCSPKSGHDTVSWYQQALGQGPQFIFQYYEEEERQRGNFPDRFSGHQFPNYSSELNVNALLLGDSALYLCASSQEGTYGYTFGSGTRLTVV.

CDR3 sequence: CASSLVWDSTYEQYF. The CDR3 DNA follows: TGTGCCAGCAGCTTAGTATGGGACAGTACCTACGAGCAGTACTTC. V and J are TRBV7-2 and TRBJ2-7; 7 bases match TRBD1. The CDR3 has 15 residues. J lost 2 bases, V lost 1 base, and 5 bases had no gene match. Germline CDR1 and CDR2: SGHTA and FQGNSA.

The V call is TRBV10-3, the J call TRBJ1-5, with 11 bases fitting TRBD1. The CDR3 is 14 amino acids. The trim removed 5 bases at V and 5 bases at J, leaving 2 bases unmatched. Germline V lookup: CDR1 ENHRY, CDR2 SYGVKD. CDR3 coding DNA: TGTGCCATCAGTCCGGACAGGGGGCATCAGCCCCAGCATTTT. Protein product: CAISPDRGHQPQHF.